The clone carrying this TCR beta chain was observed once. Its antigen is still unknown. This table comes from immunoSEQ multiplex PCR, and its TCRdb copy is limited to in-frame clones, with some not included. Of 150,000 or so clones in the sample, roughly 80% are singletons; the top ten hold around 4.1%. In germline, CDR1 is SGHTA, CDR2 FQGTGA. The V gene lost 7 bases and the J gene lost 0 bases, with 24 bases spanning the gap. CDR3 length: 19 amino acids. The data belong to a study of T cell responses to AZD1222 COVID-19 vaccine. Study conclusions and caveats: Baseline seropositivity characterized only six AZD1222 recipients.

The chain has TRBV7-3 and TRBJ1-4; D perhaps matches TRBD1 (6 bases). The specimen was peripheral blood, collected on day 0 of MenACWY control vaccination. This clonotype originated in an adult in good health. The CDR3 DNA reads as TGTGCCAGCACTCTAAAGTGGAGGGGGTGGAAAGCAACTAATGAAAAACTGTTTTTT. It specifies CASTLKWRGWKATNEKLFF.